This T cell receptor (beta chain) was profiled in a study of shared clonotypes between healthy human individuals. Study-wide background: Each donor contributed plates that comprised three CD4 naive, three CD4 memory, two CD8 naive and one CD8 memory.

Using immunoSEQ multiplex PCR, the repertoire was profiled, and TCRdb retains in-frame clones only, with some absent. The repertoire has around 2.1 million clones, around 95% of them found once; the top ten carry roughly 0.13%. Study findings and constraints: In having few donors, the study represented limited genetic and exposure-history diversity. Across subsets, estimated richness was generally greater for naive than for memory populations. The study found lower generation probabilities in non-shared clonotypes than in those shared by all four donors.

As to this clone: Its antigen is not identified.

Sequenced material: naive CD4+ T cells sorted from blood. Subset here: CD45RA+ positively selected. This TCR derives from a man aged 18 to 30 in good health.

CDR3 in amino acids: CASSLSSLGGETQYF. The DNA of the CDR3 is TGTGCCAGCAGCTTAAGTAGTCTCGGGGGAGAGACCCAGTACTTC. This chain links TRBV11-3 with TRBJ2-5; the D gene is possibly TRBD2 (6 bases). The CDR3 loop spans 15 amino acids. Germline lookup yields CDR1 SGHNT and CDR2 YENEEA. V lost 2 bases to trimming and J lost 4 bases, with 14 bases between them.